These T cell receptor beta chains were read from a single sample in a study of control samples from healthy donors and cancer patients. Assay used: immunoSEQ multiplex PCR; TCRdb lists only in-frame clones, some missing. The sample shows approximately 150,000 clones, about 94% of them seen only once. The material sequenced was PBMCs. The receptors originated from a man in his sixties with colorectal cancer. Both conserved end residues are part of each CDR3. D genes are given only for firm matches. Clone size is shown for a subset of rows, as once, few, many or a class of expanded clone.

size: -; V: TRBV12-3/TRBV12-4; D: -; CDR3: CASSYGRGYEQYF
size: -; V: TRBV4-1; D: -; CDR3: CASSQEFEKLFF
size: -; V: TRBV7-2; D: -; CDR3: CASSAAAALYGYTF
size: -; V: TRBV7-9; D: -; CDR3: CASSGNSYEQYF
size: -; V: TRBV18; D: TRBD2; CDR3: CASSPPSGGDEQYF
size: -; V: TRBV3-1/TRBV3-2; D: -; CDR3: CASSQDLKGFHYGYTF
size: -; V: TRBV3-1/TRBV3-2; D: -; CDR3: CASSQEGGWGYGYTF
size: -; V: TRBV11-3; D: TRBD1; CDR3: CASSNPGTEINEQFF
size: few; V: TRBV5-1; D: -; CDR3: CASSLDRANTEAFF
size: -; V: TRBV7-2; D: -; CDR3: CASSLNLAGWDSPLHF
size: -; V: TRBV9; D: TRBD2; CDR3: CASSVAGGAGGDTQYF
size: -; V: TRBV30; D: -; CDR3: CAWRRGLHEAFF
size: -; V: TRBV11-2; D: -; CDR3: CASSSQGQTQYF
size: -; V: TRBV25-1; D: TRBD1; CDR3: CASRQTGPTTYEQYF
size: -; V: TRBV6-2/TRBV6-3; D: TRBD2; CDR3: CASSYLRGYTDTQYF
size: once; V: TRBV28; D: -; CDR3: CASGGQNTEAFF
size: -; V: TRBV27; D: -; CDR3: CASRLGSYNEQFF
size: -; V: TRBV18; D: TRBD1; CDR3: CASSRDRSNQPQHF
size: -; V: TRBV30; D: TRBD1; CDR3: CAWTQGGAGEKLFF
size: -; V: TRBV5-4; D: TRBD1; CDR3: CASSFPGQGNEQYF
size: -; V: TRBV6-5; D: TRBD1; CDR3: CASSSQGETNEKLFF